This section outlines one T cell receptor beta chain sequence together with its context. Trimming left V 0 bases short and J 0 bases short, with 18 bases between. The CDR3 has 20 amino acids. The germline V gene has CDR1 LNHNV and CDR2 YYDKDF (reference sequence). These data belong to a study of T-cell memory formation after mild COVID-19. Each CDR3 protein is one row after TCRdb ran MiXCR on the 5' RACE reads. The data hold about 560,000 distinct CDR3 sequences, with about a fifth observed a single time. Specimen: PBMCs or a T cell subset sorted from them (not recorded which). The origin of this receptor is an adult woman who had mild COVID-19 (a few samples of this study predate the infection). Cell type and time point are not known. This chain uses TRBV15 with TRBJ2-6; D is tentatively TRBD1 or TRBD2 (5 bases each). CDR3 nucleotides: TGTGCCACCAGCAGAGAGGGGGTCAGGGCGTACCGCTCTGGGGCCAACGTCCTGACTTTC. Residues: CATSREGVRAYRSGANVLTF. The whole variable domain, filled in from reference TRBV15 and TRBJ2-6, reads DAMVIQNPRYQVTQFGKPVTLSCSQTLNHNVMYWYQQKSSQAPKLLFHYYDKDFNNEADTPDNFQSRRPNTSFCFLDIRSPGLGDTAMYLCATSREGVRAYRSGANVLTFGAGSRLTVL.